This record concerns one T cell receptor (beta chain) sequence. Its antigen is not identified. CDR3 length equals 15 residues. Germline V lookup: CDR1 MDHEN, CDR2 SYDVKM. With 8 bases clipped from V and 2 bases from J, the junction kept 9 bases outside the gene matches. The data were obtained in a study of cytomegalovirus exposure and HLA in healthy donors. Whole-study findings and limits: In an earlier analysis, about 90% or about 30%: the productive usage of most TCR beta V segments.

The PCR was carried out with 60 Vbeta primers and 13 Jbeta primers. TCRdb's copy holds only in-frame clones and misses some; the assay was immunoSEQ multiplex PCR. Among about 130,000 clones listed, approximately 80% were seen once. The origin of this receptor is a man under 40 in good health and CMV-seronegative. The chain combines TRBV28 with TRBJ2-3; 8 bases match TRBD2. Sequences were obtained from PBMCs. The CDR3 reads CASGKVRGVTDTQYF. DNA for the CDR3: TGTGCCAGCGGCAAGGTGCGGGGGGTCACAGATACGCAGTATTTT. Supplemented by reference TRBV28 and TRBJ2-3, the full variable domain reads DVKVTQSSRYLVKRTGEKVFLECVQDMDHENMFWYRQDPGLGLRLIYFSYDVKMKEKGDIPEGYSVSREKKERFSLILESASTNQTSMYLCASGKVRGVTDTQYFGPGTRLTVL.